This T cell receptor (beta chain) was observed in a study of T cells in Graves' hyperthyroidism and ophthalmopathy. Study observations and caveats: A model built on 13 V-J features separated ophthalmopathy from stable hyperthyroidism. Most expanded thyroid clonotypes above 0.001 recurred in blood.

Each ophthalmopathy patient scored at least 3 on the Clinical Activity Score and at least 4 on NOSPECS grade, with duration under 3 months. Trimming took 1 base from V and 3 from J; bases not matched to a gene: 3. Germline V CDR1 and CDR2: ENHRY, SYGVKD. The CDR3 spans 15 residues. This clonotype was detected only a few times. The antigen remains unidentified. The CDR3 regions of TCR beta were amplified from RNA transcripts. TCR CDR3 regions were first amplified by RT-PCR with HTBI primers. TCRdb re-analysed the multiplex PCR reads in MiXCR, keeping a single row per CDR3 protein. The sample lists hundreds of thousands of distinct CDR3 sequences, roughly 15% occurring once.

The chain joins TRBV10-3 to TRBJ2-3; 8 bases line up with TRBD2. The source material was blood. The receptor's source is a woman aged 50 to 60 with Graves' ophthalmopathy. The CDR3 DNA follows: TGTGCCATCAGTGAGTATAGCGGGACGACAGATACGCAGTATTTT. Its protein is CAISEYSGTTDTQYF.